This T cell receptor (beta chain) originates from a study of T-cell memory formation after mild COVID-19. TCRdb independently ran MiXCR on the 5' RACE reads; one entry per CDR3 protein. This table has around 420,000 distinct CDR3 sequences, around 24% appearing once. CDR3 size: 13 residues. The V end lost 2 bases, the J end lost 4 bases, and 8 bases lay between the germline ends. Germline loops: CDR1 MNHNS, CDR2 SASEGT. The sample comprised PBMCs or a T cell subset sorted from them (not recorded which). This chain joins TRBV6-1 and TRBJ1-2; D uncertain. This clonotype was obtained from an adult woman who had mild COVID-19 (a few samples of this study predate the infection). Cell type and time point are not known. Here the CDR3 DNA reads TGTGCCAGCAGTGAACGAAGGTTCTATGGCTACACCTTC. It yields the protein CASSERRFYGYTF.